The 8 T cell receptor beta chains presented below share a single source sample, sequenced in a study of cytomegalovirus exposure and HLA in healthy donors. The study ran its PCR with 60 Vbeta and 13 Jbeta primers. Assay used: immunoSEQ multiplex PCR; TCRdb lists only in-frame clones, some missing. The sample yields about 67,000 clones, of which the top ten take up about a sixth. The sample comprised PBMCs. These receptors originate from a boy aged 5 to 17 in good health and CMV-seronegative.

The chain combines TRBV2 with TRBJ2-1, with 8 bases lining up with TRBD2. In germline, CDR1 is SNHLY, CDR2 FYNNEI. The CDR3 consists of 12 residues. The CDR3 nucleotides read TGTACGGGGGGGCTCTCCTACAATGAGCAGTTCTTC. It codes for CTGGLSYNEQFF.

The rearrangement joins TRBV13 to TRBJ2-7, with 7 bases that match TRBD1. With V trimmed by 2 bases and J by 7 bases, 8 bases remained unmatched. CDR1 and CDR2 from the germline V gene are PRHDT and FYEKMQ (reference sequence). The length of the CDR3 is 14 residues. CDR3 nucleotide sequence: TGTGCCAGCAGCTTACCGACAGGGTCTGGAGAGCAGTACTTC. This sequence encodes CASSLPTGSGEQYF.

The chain links TRBV5-6 to TRBJ2-7, with 9 bases that match TRBD1. The germline V gene encodes CDR1 SGHDT and CDR2 YYEEEE. The ends lost 6 bases at V and 4 bases at J; junction bases unmatched: 11. This CDR3 has 15 residues. CDR3 nucleotide sequence: TGTGCCAGCACTACATCCGGGACAGGGTTTTACGAGCAGTACTTC. This gives the protein CASTTSGTGFYEQYF.

The chain employs TRBV5-1 and TRBJ1-2; no clear D. Trimming left V 4 bases short and J 1 base short, with 14 bases between. Looked up from germline, CDR1 is SGHRS and CDR2 is YFSETQ. The CDR3 consists of 15 residues. This CDR3 is CASSPEGSVNYGYTF. CDR3 nucleotides: TGCGCCAGCAGCCCGGAGGGCAGCGTTAACTATGGCTACACCTTC.

The V and J genes are TRBV11-3 and TRBJ2-1; 9 nucleotides align to TRBD2. With 4 bases clipped from V and 5 bases from J, the junction kept 3 bases outside the gene matches. Germline lookup yields CDR1 SGHNT and CDR2 YENEEA. The CDR3 totals 14 residues. The DNA of the CDR3 is TGTGCCAGCAGCTCGGGACTAGCCCACAATGAGCAGTTCTTC. Protein product: CASSSGLAHNEQFF.

V is TRBV6-1 and J is TRBJ1-1, with D hard to call. The CDR3 runs to 17 residues. Trimming left V 3 bases short and J 6 bases short, with 23 bases between. Germline V gene lookup returns CDR1 MNHNS and CDR2 SASEGT. The CDR3, as DNA: TGTGCCAGCAGTGAGTTACAGATTCTCGCCTTAGGTTCTGAAGCTTTCTTT. Its translation is CASSELQILALGSEAFF.

The chain couples TRBV29-1 to TRBJ1-1; D remains unclear. CDR3 length: 12 amino acids. Germline CDR1 SQVTM, CDR2 ANQGSEA. CDR3 amino acids: CSGLSGSTEAFF. The CDR3 DNA reads as TGCAGTGGATTATCCGGGAGCACTGAAGCTTTCTTT.

The chain carries TRBV9 and TRBJ1-1; unclear D gene. Per germline, CDR1 SGDLS and CDR2 YYNGEE. The CDR3 length is 11 residues. The ends were cut back, 4 bases at V and 6 bases at J, with 7 bases in the middle. CDR3 residues: CASSPSAEAFF. CDR3 nucleotide sequence: TGTGCCAGCAGCCCCTCAGCTGAAGCTTTCTTT.